This is a list of T cell receptor beta chains from one sample in a study of tumor-infiltrating lymphocytes in localized non-small cell lung cancer. Measured with immunoSEQ multiplex PCR; TCRdb has only the in-frame clones, and not every one. Of approximately 7,200 clones in the sample, approximately 61% were seen once. The sequenced sample was lung tumor tissue. Receptors were obtained from a human donor with non-small cell lung cancer. CDR3s include the opening cysteine and the closing phenylalanine or tryptophan. The order of the fields is V gene, J gene, D gene, clone size, CDR3 DNA, CDR3 protein. D genes are given only for firm matches. A row's size may be missing; if present it is once, few, many or a size class.

TRBV19	TRBJ1-1	NA	few	TGTGCCAGTAAGAGCGGGGTACCACCTTTGAACACTGAAGCTTTCTTT	CASKSGVPPLNTEAFF
TRBV27	TRBJ2-5	TRBD2	medium-sized	TGTGCCAGCGGAACGGGGGGAGGGGAGACCCAGTACTTC	CASGTGGGETQYF
TRBV9	TRBJ2-5	NA	NA	TGTGCCAGCAGCGTAGTTGCGGGATTCCAAGAGACCCAGTACTTC	CASSVVAGFQETQYF
TRBV5-1	TRBJ2-7	NA	NA	TGCGCCAGCAGCTTGGTTCCAGGGGTGCGCGACGAGCAGTACTTC	CASSLVPGVRDEQYF
TRBV19	TRBJ1-2	NA	once	TGTGCCAGTAGTATAGCAGGGGTTGGAAATGGCTACACCTTC	CASSIAGVGNGYTF
TRBV28	TRBJ2-3	TRBD2	NA	TGTGCCAGCAGTTTCCTAGCGGGAACAGATACGCAGTATTTT	CASSFLAGTDTQYF
TRBV28	TRBJ1-1	TRBD1	NA	TGTGCCAGCACTACTCTTCGGGACAGGGGATCCACTGAAGCTTTCTTT	CASTTLRDRGSTEAFF
TRBV15	TRBJ1-5	TRBD1	NA	TGTGCCACCAGCAGGAAGACAGGGCAGAGCAATCAGCCCCAGCATTTT	CATSRKTGQSNQPQHF
TRBV25-1	TRBJ2-3	NA	once	TGTGCCAGCAGTGAACCCCGGAGGACAGATACGCAGTATTTT	CASSEPRRTDTQYF
TRBV18	TRBJ2-7	NA	NA	TGTGCCAGCTCACCAATTCCGGACAGCCAGGCGCGGGGGGAGCAGTACTTC	CASSPIPDSQARGEQYF
TRBV5-4	TRBJ2-2	TRBD2	NA	TGTGCCAGCAGCTTGGGGCTAGCGGGAGGCACCGGGGAGCTGTTTTTT	CASSLGLAGGTGELFF
TRBV15	TRBJ2-5	TRBD2	NA	TGTGCCACCAGCAGAGGTGCGGGAGGGCCGATAGAGACCCAGTACTTC	CATSRGAGGPIETQYF
TRBV7-2	TRBJ1-1	NA	medium-sized	TGTGCCAGCAGCTTAGGAGGACGCACTGAAGCTTTCTTT	CASSLGGRTEAFF
TRBV2	TRBJ2-2	NA	few	TGTGCCAGCAGTGCCGGGGATGCCGGGGAGCTGTTTTTT	CASSAGDAGELFF
TRBV5-5	TRBJ2-3	TRBD2	few	TGTGCCAGCAGCCCCGTGTTTGCGGGGGGCGGGAATACGCAGTATTTT	CASSPVFAGGGNTQYF
TRBV29-1	TRBJ2-3	NA	NA	TGCAGCGTTGATAACGGGGTCCAGCAGTATTTT	CSVDNGVQQYF
TRBV27	TRBJ2-2	NA	NA	TGTGCCAGCAGTTTATCGTTCAGGACATCGAACACCGGGGAGCTGTTTTTT	CASSLSFRTSNTGELFF
TRBV6-6	TRBJ1-1	NA	NA	TGTGCCAGCAGTATCGGTTGGGAGTACACTGAAGCTTTCTTT	CASSIGWEYTEAFF
TRBV28	TRBJ1-1	NA	medium-sized	TGTGCCAGCAGTTCTGGCAGGGGCGGAAAAGCTTTCTTT	CASSSGRGGKAFF
TRBV5-4	TRBJ1-2	NA	NA	TGTGCCAGCAGCGGTGTTCTGGACAATCACTATGGCTACACCTTC	CASSGVLDNHYGYTF
TRBV27	TRBJ2-7	TRBD1	NA	TGTGCCAGCAGTTTGTGGACAGGGCCCTACGAGCAGTACTTC	CASSLWTGPYEQYF
TRBV25-1	TRBJ1-2	NA	medium-sized	TGTGCCAGTTCTGGTTGGTATGGCTACACCTTC	CASSGWYGYTF
TRBV27	TRBJ2-3	NA	NA	TGTGCCAGCAGTCCAACCACAGATACGCAGTATTTT	CASSPTTDTQYF
TRBV19	TRBJ1-1	NA	NA	TGTGCCAGTAGTATAATGGGGGGCACCACTGAAGCTTTCTTT	CASSIMGGTTEAFF
TRBV25-1	TRBJ2-7	TRBD1	NA	TGTGCCAGCAGCCGACAGGGGGCCAACGAGCAGTACTTC	CASSRQGANEQYF
TRBV14	TRBJ1-1	NA	NA	TGTGCCAGCAGCCAAGTTGCTAGGCAGGATTACACTGAAGCTTTCTTT	CASSQVARQDYTEAFF
TRBV7-2	TRBJ2-3	TRBD2	NA	TGTGCCAGCAGCGGCGGGACTAGCATAGATACGCAGTATTTT	CASSGGTSIDTQYF
TRBV19	TRBJ2-7	NA	few	TGTGCCAGTAGTCCCACACGGCAGAATGGAGGCGAGCAGTACTTC	CASSPTRQNGGEQYF